The source of this TCR beta chain is a study of spatial heterogeneity in lung cancer. On the study more broadly: Any follow-up PBMC samples that were available went on to be sequenced, and the median time to follow-up was roughly 2 years after resection. Each unique TCR and UMI combination was seen more than ten times on average in raw reads.

This clonotype has only a few counts. TCRdb used MiXCR to reprocess the 5' RACE reads, holding one entry per CDR3 protein. Of just under 45,000 distinct CDR3 sequences in the sample, more than 20% are singletons; the top ten hold under 8.5%. Time point in this sample: blood at routine non-recurrence follow-up after resection. CDR1 is LGHNA, CDR2 YNFKEQ, per germline. V lost 8 bases, J lost 9 bases, and 11 bases lay in between. The CDR3 covers 11 residues. The rearrangement joins TRBV4-2 to TRBJ1-5; TRBD1 is a possible D gene (5 bases). Sequencing was performed on PBMCs, taken at follow-up. The TCR was taken from a female donor with early-stage non-small cell lung cancer. CDR3 sequence reads: CASGGARPQHF. The CDR3 nucleotides read TGTGCCAGCGGTGGGGCTCGGCCCCAGCATTTT.